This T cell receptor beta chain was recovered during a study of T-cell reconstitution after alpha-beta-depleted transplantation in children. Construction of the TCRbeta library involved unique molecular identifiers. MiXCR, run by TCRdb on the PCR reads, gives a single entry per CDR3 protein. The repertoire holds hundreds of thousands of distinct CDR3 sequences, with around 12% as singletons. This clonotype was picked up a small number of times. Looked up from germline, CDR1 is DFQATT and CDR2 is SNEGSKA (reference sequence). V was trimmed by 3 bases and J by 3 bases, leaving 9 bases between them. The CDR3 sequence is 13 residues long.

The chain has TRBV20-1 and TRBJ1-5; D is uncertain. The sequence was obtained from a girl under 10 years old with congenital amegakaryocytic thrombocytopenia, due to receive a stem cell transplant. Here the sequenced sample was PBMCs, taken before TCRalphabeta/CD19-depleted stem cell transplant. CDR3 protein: CSASRRTNQPQHF. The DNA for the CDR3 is TGCAGTGCTAGTCGACGGACCAATCAGCCCCAGCATTTT.